A selection of T cell receptor beta chains follows, all from one sample in a study of CD8+ T cells in alopecia areata. The assay was immunoSEQ multiplex PCR, and TCRdb's table has in-frame clones only and misses some. The sample includes about 270,000 clones, 50% to 75% of them seen just once. The specimen comprised CD4+ T cells sorted from blood, sampled at roughly week 52, from a patient treated with tofacitinib. All receptors come from a human donor with alopecia areata. Both conserved end residues are part of each CDR3. The D gene is left open where the match is weak. Clone size is given for some rows only: seen once, a few or many times, or a class if the clone is expanded.

v_gene: TRBV5-1
j_gene: TRBJ1-6
d_gene: .
abundance: .
CDR3nt: TGCGCCAGCAGCTTGGCGGGGGAAGATTCACCCCTCCACTTT
CDR3aa: CASSLAGEDSPLHF

v_gene: TRBV9
j_gene: TRBJ2-3
d_gene: .
abundance: once
CDR3nt: TGTGCCAGCAGCCCGCGTGGAGGAGCACCTAGCACAGATACGCAGTATTTT
CDR3aa: CASSPRGGAPSTDTQYF

v_gene: TRBV7-9
j_gene: TRBJ1-2
d_gene: TRBD1
abundance: .
CDR3nt: TGTGCCAGCAGCTTAGCGCAGGGACAGGCCTATGGCTACACCTTC
CDR3aa: CASSLAQGQAYGYTF

v_gene: TRBV29-1
j_gene: TRBJ2-5
d_gene: .
abundance: .
CDR3nt: TGCAGCGTTGCCCACAGGGTCGGTCAAGAGACCCAGTACTTC
CDR3aa: CSVAHRVGQETQYF

v_gene: TRBV11-1
j_gene: TRBJ2-7
d_gene: .
abundance: .
CDR3nt: TGTGCCAGCAGCTTATCTAAACATGGATCCTACGAGCAGTACTTC
CDR3aa: CASSLSKHGSYEQYF

v_gene: TRBV30
j_gene: TRBJ1-1
d_gene: TRBD1
abundance: .
CDR3nt: TGTGCCTGGGTTAGAGCCCCGGGACAGGGGGAGTTCGAAGCTTTCTTT
CDR3aa: CAWVRAPGQGEFEAFF

v_gene: TRBV29-1
j_gene: TRBJ2-3
d_gene: .
abundance: once
CDR3nt: TGCAGCGTTAGGTTCGGTCAGGGACCAGATACGCAGTATTTT
CDR3aa: CSVRFGQGPDTQYF

v_gene: TRBV29-1
j_gene: TRBJ2-5
d_gene: .
abundance: .
CDR3nt: TGCAGCGGCGGACAGATTGAAGAGACCCAGTACTTC
CDR3aa: CSGGQIEETQYF

v_gene: TRBV5-6
j_gene: TRBJ2-1
d_gene: .
abundance: once
CDR3nt: TGTGCCAGCACTCTCCCCGCGAGGGATGAGCAGTTCTTC
CDR3aa: CASTLPARDEQFF

v_gene: TRBV15
j_gene: TRBJ1-2
d_gene: TRBD1
abundance: .
CDR3nt: TGTGCCACCACTTCGAGACTTATGGGGACAGGGAACTATGGCTACACCTTC
CDR3aa: CATTSRLMGTGNYGYTF

v_gene: TRBV15
j_gene: TRBJ2-2
d_gene: TRBD2
abundance: .
CDR3nt: TGTGCCAGGGGAGGGAGAACCGGGGAGCTGTTTTTT
CDR3aa: CARGGRTGELFF

v_gene: TRBV2
j_gene: TRBJ1-1
d_gene: .
abundance: .
CDR3nt: TGTGCTAAACGGGGTCTAGCCACTGAAGCTTTCTTT
CDR3aa: CAKRGLATEAFF

v_gene: TRBV5-1
j_gene: TRBJ1-6
d_gene: TRBD1
abundance: .
CDR3nt: TGCGCCAGCAGCCTCGGGACAGGGGGATCACCCCTCCACTTT
CDR3aa: CASSLGTGGSPLHF

v_gene: TRBV2
j_gene: TRBJ2-1
d_gene: .
abundance: few
CDR3nt: TGTGCCAGCAGTGGCGCGGGACCTGAGCAGTTCTTC
CDR3aa: CASSGAGPEQFF

v_gene: TRBV29-1
j_gene: TRBJ1-4
d_gene: .
abundance: .
CDR3nt: TGCAGCGTTGAAGAATCAGGGAGTGAAAAACTGTTTTTT
CDR3aa: CSVEESGSEKLFF

v_gene: TRBV10-3
j_gene: TRBJ2-5
d_gene: TRBD1
abundance: .
CDR3nt: TGTGCCATCAGTGAGCCGGTCCGGACAGGGGTAAAGACCCAGTACTTC
CDR3aa: CAISEPVRTGVKTQYF

v_gene: TRBV5-1
j_gene: TRBJ2-7
d_gene: .
abundance: .
CDR3nt: TGCGCCAGCAGCTTGGGGGTCGGCGAGCAGTACTTC
CDR3aa: CASSLGVGEQYF

v_gene: TRBV27
j_gene: TRBJ2-2
d_gene: .
abundance: few
CDR3nt: TGTGCCAGCAGTTTACGGACCGGGGAGCTGTTTTTT
CDR3aa: CASSLRTGELFF

v_gene: TRBV30
j_gene: TRBJ2-2
d_gene: .
abundance: .
CDR3nt: TGTGCCTGGAGTTTGGGTCCGGGGGCTACCGGGGAGCTGTTTTTT
CDR3aa: CAWSLGPGATGELFF

v_gene: TRBV25-1
j_gene: TRBJ2-5
d_gene: TRBD2
abundance: .
CDR3nt: TGTGCCAGCAGTGAATGGGAGGGAGGTCTACAGGAGACCCAGTACTTC
CDR3aa: CASSEWEGGLQETQYF

v_gene: TRBV2
j_gene: TRBJ1-5
d_gene: .
abundance: once
CDR3nt: TGTGCCAGCAGTGATGGTGGGCGGCAGGGCAATCAGCCCCAGCATTTT
CDR3aa: CASSDGGRQGNQPQHF

v_gene: TRBV5-6
j_gene: TRBJ2-7
d_gene: .
abundance: few
CDR3nt: TGTGCCAGCAGCTTCGACACGAGCTCCTACGAGCAGTACTTC
CDR3aa: CASSFDTSSYEQYF

v_gene: TRBV6-5
j_gene: TRBJ1-2
d_gene: .
abundance: once
CDR3nt: TGTGCCAGCAGCCTCCGGGACGCTTCTAACTATGGCTACACCTTC
CDR3aa: CASSLRDASNYGYTF

v_gene: TRBV5-6
j_gene: TRBJ1-6
d_gene: TRBD1
abundance: .
CDR3nt: TGTGCCAGCAGACAGGGGGGTTCACCCCTCCACTTT
CDR3aa: CASRQGGSPLHF

v_gene: TRBV5-1
j_gene: TRBJ1-4
d_gene: .
abundance: .
CDR3nt: TGCGCCAGCAGCCTGGGAGCAGGGAATGAAAAACTGTTTTTT
CDR3aa: CASSLGAGNEKLFF

v_gene: TRBV19
j_gene: TRBJ2-7
d_gene: .
abundance: once
CDR3nt: TGTGCCAGTACTGAAGGAGGCGAGCAGTACTTC
CDR3aa: CASTEGGEQYF

v_gene: TRBV7-9
j_gene: TRBJ2-3
d_gene: .
abundance: .
CDR3nt: TGTGCCAGCATGGTGAGCACAGATACGCAGTATTTT
CDR3aa: CASMVSTDTQYF